One TCR beta chain is described in this entry. This specimen belongs to a study of sequential checkpoint blockade in melanoma. Study context: Patients were randomized 1:1 to nivolumab-then-ipilimumab or ipilimumab-then-nivolumab first-line.

Treatment denoted: randomized to nivolumab then ipilimumab (arm A) or the reverse (arm B). DNA-damaging chemotherapy had not been given to any patient beforehand. Measured with immunoSEQ multiplex PCR; TCRdb has only the in-frame clones, and not every one. The sample lists under 25,000 clones, around 67% seen once, with 20% in the top ten. CDR3 size: 15 residues. Deletions cut 1 base from V and 6 bases from J, with 13 bases between. Germline CDR1 is LNHDA and CDR2 is SQIVND (reference sequence). The specimen comprised CD8+ T cells sorted from blood (inferred from file names), sampled from a patient given nivolumab and ipilimumab in sequence. The rearrangement joins TRBV19 to TRBJ1-5, with D possibly TRBD1 on 6 matching bases. The TCR comes from a human donor with melanoma. The CDR3 loop is CASSIGGGAGQPQHF. CDR3 DNA: TGTGCCAGTAGTATAGGTGGGGGGGCCGGTCAGCCCCAGCATTTT.